These 27 T cell receptor beta chains were all obtained from the same sample, sequenced in a study of preoperative IRX-2 immunotherapy in early breast cancer. Sample treatment: preoperative locoregional IRX-2 cytokine immunotherapy. The method was immunoSEQ multiplex PCR; TCRdb's version includes in-frame clones alone and lacks a portion of them. The sample holds under 35,000 clones, over 75% seen once. This specimen was collected from a patient treated with IRX-2 immunotherapy. Receptor source: a human donor with breast cancer.

This clone is a singleton in its sample. The junction and the germline gene differ at one end; a read error may be behind it. The rearrangement links TRBV6-8 to TRBJ1-5; no clear D gene. The CDR3 is 12 residues long. Germline-derived CDR1 and CDR2 are MNHGY and SAAAGT. CDR3 protein: CAISQNNQPQHF. The CDR3 nucleotides read TGTGCCATCAGTCAGAATAATCAGCCCCAGCATTTT.

The chain combines TRBV6-8 with TRBJ2-3, with D tentatively TRBD2 (5 bases). Trimming pared 10 bases from V and 2 bases from J, leaving 16 bases between. The CDR3 is 14 residues long. CDR1 is MNHGY, CDR2 SAAAGT, per germline. CDR3 sequence (DNA): TGTGCCACCTGCGCGGGTTTGCCCACAGATACGCAGTATTTT. This translates into CATCAGLPTDTQYF.

This clone has only one observation. The J gene is TRBJ1-3, the V gene TRBV6-8; a weak D match, TRBD1 (5 bases). The V gene lost 10 bases and the J gene lost 7 bases, with 20 bases spanning the gap. The CDR3 consists of 14 residues. Germline V gene data show CDR1 as MNHGY and CDR2 as SAAAGT. CDR3 residues: CATLTGPSGNTIYF. Here the CDR3 DNA reads TGTGCCACACTAACAGGACCGTCGGGGAACACCATATATTTT.

This chain joins TRBV7-1 and TRBJ2-3, with D possibly TRBD1 on 7 matching bases. TRBV7-1 is classed as an ORF, of uncertain function. The ends were cut back, 4 bases at V and 1 base at J, with 12 bases in the middle. This CDR3 is built from 15 residues. The CDR3: CASSFQGGRTDTQYF. The CDR3 region has the DNA TGTGCCAGCAGCTTTCAGGGGGGCCGCACAGATACGCAGTATTTT.

In its sample, this clone was seen a few times. The chain recombines TRBV14 with TRBJ2-7, with TRBD2 matching 10 bases. The trim removed 3 bases at V and 3 bases at J, leaving 5 bases unmatched. The CDR3 length is 15 residues. Germline values: CDR1 SGHDN, CDR2 FVKESK. CDR3 coding DNA: TGTGCCAGCAGCCAGAAACTAGCGGGATTCTACGAGCAGTACTTC. Amino acids: CASSQKLAGFYEQYF.

This sequence joins TRBV14 and TRBJ2-7; 10 nucleotides match TRBD2. This CDR3 has 15 residues. Looked up from germline, CDR1 is SGHDN and CDR2 is FVKESK. V trimming: 4 bases; J trimming: 4 bases; junction bases outside the gene matches: 7. In DNA form, the CDR3 reads TGTGCCAGCAGCCCACTGAGGACTAGCGGTTACGAGCAGTACTTC. This translates into CASSPLRTSGYEQYF.

The chain carries TRBV6-8 and TRBJ2-7; D not resolved. V was clipped by 6 bases and J by 4 bases, with 10 bases between them. This CDR3 comprises 12 residues. Germline V gene sequence: CDR1 MNHGY, CDR2 SAAAGT. The CDR3 here is CASSDPLYEQYF. In DNA, the CDR3 is TGTGCCAGCAGCGACCCACTTTACGAGCAGTACTTC.

The rearrangement uses TRBV5-1 and TRBJ1-5; the D gene is possibly TRBD1 (5 bases). V was pared by 2 bases and J by 4 bases, with 13 bases between. The germline V gene has CDR1 SGHRS and CDR2 YFSETQ. The CDR3 totals 15 residues. DNA of the CDR3: TGCGCCAGCAGCTTTTCGGGAACAGGTAATCAGCCCCAGCATTTT. This codes for CASSFSGTGNQPQHF.

J is TRBJ1-5 and V is TRBV19; TRBD1 matches 7 bases. Germline V gene lookup returns CDR1 LNHDA and CDR2 SQIVND (reference sequence). J gave up 5 bases and V 5 bases, and 3 bases lay outside the gene matches. This CDR3 region has 13 residues. CDR3 amino acids: CASSSGGYQPQHF. The CDR3 DNA reads as TGTGCCAGTAGTTCAGGGGGTTATCAGCCCCAGCATTTT.

This chain connects TRBV7-6 to TRBJ1-5, with D hard to call. There are 14 residues in the CDR3. Germline V gene lookup returns CDR1 SGHVS and CDR2 FNYEAQ. The germline V and J ends were trimmed by 0 bases and 6 bases, with 9 bases remaining between them. The CDR3 nucleotides read TGTGCCAGCAGCTTAGCGGCGAGTTCTCAGCCCCAGCATTTT. It codes for CASSLAASSQPQHF.

The chain joins TRBV6-8 to TRBJ2-5; a possible D gene is TRBD2 (5 bases). Germline values: CDR1 MNHGY, CDR2 SAAAGT. There are 16 residues in the CDR3. The ends were cut back, 5 bases at V and 7 bases at J, with 23 bases in the middle. The CDR3 DNA is TGTGCCAGCAGTCCCCGGAACAATGGGAGAAAAGTGACCCAGTACTTC. Its translation: CASSPRNNGRKVTQYF.

As for this clone: The junction departs from germline at one end; a sequencing error may be responsible. This chain uses TRBV6-8 with TRBJ1-4, with D possibly TRBD1 on 5 matching bases. The CDR3 is 14 residues long. Germline CDR1 reads MNHGY; CDR2 reads SAAAGT. The CDR3 DNA sequence: TGTGCCATCAGTGGTACCCAGGGAGGGCAAAAACTGTTTTTT. This encodes CAISGTQGGQKLFF.

This rearrangement joins TRBV19 to TRBJ2-5; no reliable D call. This CDR3 contains 13 residues. Trimming shortened V by 5 bases and J by 5 bases, and 12 bases separated the two germline ends. Germline CDR1 reads LNHDA; CDR2 reads SQIVND (reference sequence). The CDR3 spells CASSGLPPETQYF. CDR3 coding DNA: TGTGCCAGTAGTGGCTTGCCTCCCGAGACCCAGTACTTC.

The genes are TRBV6-8 and TRBJ1-5; no reliable D call. CDR1 is MNHGY and CDR2 is SAAAGT in the germline V gene. V lost 8 bases and J 6 bases, leaving 17 bases between the germline ends. The CDR3 has 14 residues. CDR3 in amino acids: CASGLRTGIQPQHF. CDR3 sequence (DNA): TGTGCCAGCGGCCTCAGGACTGGGATTCAGCCCCAGCATTTT.

This chain uses TRBV7-4 with TRBJ2-5; maybe TRBD1 (6 bases). The germline V gene has CDR1 SGHVT and CDR2 SQSDAQ. This CDR3 has 14 residues. V gave up 5 bases and J gave up 9 bases, with 19 bases separating them. For the CDR3, the DNA is TGTGCCAGCAGCCAAGCCCATCCCAGGGGACCCCAGTACTTC. This sequence encodes CASSQAHPRGPQYF.

The rearrangement links TRBV7-4 to TRBJ2-2, with a weak D call TRBD2 (5 bases). The V gene lost 4 bases and the J gene lost 4 bases, with 13 bases spanning the gap. Germline lookup yields CDR1 SGHVT and CDR2 SQSDAQ. The CDR3 is 15 amino acids. This chain's CDR3 is CASSYIIAGTGELFF. CDR3 sequence (DNA): TGTGCCAGCAGCTATATAATTGCGGGCACCGGGGAGCTGTTTTTT.

The CDR3 loop reads CASSGTGRTGELFF. The CDR3 DNA reads TGCGCCAGCAGCGGGACAGGTCGGACCGGGGAGCTGTTTTTT. The rearrangement joins TRBV10-1 to TRBJ2-2, with 8 nucleotides matching TRBD1. Germline assignment: CDR1 WNHNN and CDR2 SYGVQD (reference sequence). With V trimmed by 6 bases and J by 5 bases, 5 bases remained unmatched. The CDR3 spans 14 residues.

Notes on this clone: One end of the junction does not line up with germline, which may come from a read error. The chain carries TRBV10-2 and TRBJ2-5; 10 nucleotides align to TRBD1. The germline CDR1 and CDR2 sequences are WSHSY and SAAADI. There are 15 residues in the CDR3. In nucleotides, the CDR3 is TGCGCCAGCAGTCATCCGGGACAGGGGTTGGAGATCCAGTACTTC. Its protein product is CASSHPGQGLEIQYF.

The chain combines TRBV29-1 with TRBJ2-7; D unclear. Germline-derived CDR1 and CDR2 are SQVTM and ANQGSEA. The CDR3 runs 14 residues. Trimming cost V 4 bases and J 3 bases, with 16 bases left between them. The CDR3 coding sequence is TGCAGCGTTGTGTTAGGCGGCCGGGTCTACGAGCAGTACTTC. Protein: CSVVLGGRVYEQYF.

The chain uses TRBV7-1 and TRBJ1-2; D gene unclear. TRBV7-1 falls under the ORF class, with uncertain function. This CDR3 region has 15 residues. The V gene lost 6 bases and the J gene lost 6 bases, with 20 bases spanning the gap. The CDR3 spells CASRQKRVGEDGYTF. CDR3 nucleotide sequence: TGTGCCAGCAGACAAAAAAGGGTCGGAGAAGATGGCTACACCTTC.

Remarks on this clone: Some base is ambiguous or went unread, and X replaces its residue. V is TRBV11-3 and J is TRBJ1-1, with D possibly matching TRBD1 (5 bases). Germline CDR1 and CDR2: SGHNT and YENEEA. With 4 bases removed from V and 1 base from J, the gap between germline ends came to 13 bases. The CDR3 has 15 residues. For the CDR3, the DNA is TGTGCCAGCAGCTGGGGGRGAGCGGGGAACACTGAAGCTTTCTTT. Its translation: CASSWGXAGNTEAFF.

CDR3: CASSQGADEKLFF. The CDR3 DNA reads TGTGCCAGCTCACAGGGGGCGGATGAAAAACTGTTTTTT. The genes are TRBV18 and TRBJ1-4; 7 bases are shared with TRBD1. The length of the CDR3 is 13 residues. V shed 4 bases and J 6 bases; nucleotides not matched to a gene: 2. Germline CDR1 is KGHSH and CDR2 is LQKENI.

This sequence joins TRBV6-8 and TRBJ2-3; no clear D. V was pared by 0 bases and J by 2 bases, with 6 bases between. CDR1 and CDR2 from the germline V gene are MNHGY and SAAAGT. The CDR3 runs to 14 residues. CDR3 DNA: TGTGCCAGCAGTTACTCGTACCCCACAGATACGCAGTATTTT. This gives the protein CASSYSYPTDTQYF.

This rearrangement joins TRBV29-1 to TRBJ2-7; 8 bases align to TRBD1. Trimming removed 6 bases from V and 4 bases from J; junction bases left unmatched: 8. The CDR3 sequence is 13 residues long. Germline CDR1 SQVTM, CDR2 ANQGSEA. Written as DNA, the CDR3 is TGCAGCGTCGTAACGACAGGGGAATACGAGCAGTACTTC. Its translation is CSVVTTGEYEQYF.

The chain carries TRBV19 and TRBJ1-4; 9 bases map to TRBD1. This CDR3 spans 14 amino acids. The V segment lost 1 base and the J segment 12 bases; nucleotides outside the gene matches: 6. Germline CDR1 and CDR2: LNHDA and SQIVND (reference sequence). The CDR3, as DNA: TGTGCCAGTAGTATAGGGGGACAGGGAGGGGAACTGTTTTTT. This gives the protein CASSIGGQGGELFF. The variable domain in full, with the rest retrieved from reference TRBV19 and TRBJ1-4, is DGGITQSPKYLFRKEGQNVTLSCEQNLNHDAMYWYRQDPGQGLRLIYYSQIVNDFQKGDIAEGYSVSREKKESFPLTVTSAQKNPTAFYLCASSIGGQGGELFFGSGTQLSVL.

The CDR3 loop reads CASSLGAGSYGYTF. The CDR3 bases are TGTGCCAGCAGCTTAGGGGCAGGATCCTATGGCTACACCTTC. The V call is TRBV7-6, the J call TRBJ1-2, with D uncertain. V was pared by 1 base and J by 4 bases, with 10 bases between. The CDR3 has 14 residues. Germline CDR1 reads SGHVS; CDR2 reads FNYEAQ.

The chain uses TRBV19 and TRBJ1-3; no clear D gene. Per germline, CDR1 LNHDA and CDR2 SQIVND (reference sequence). V lost 7 bases to trimming and J lost 5 bases, with 24 bases between them. The CDR3 totals 17 residues. CDR3 DNA sequence: TGTGCCAGTACCAAATTTGAGGGTAATCGGGCGAGAAACACCATATATTTT. Its protein is CASTKFEGNRARNTIYF.